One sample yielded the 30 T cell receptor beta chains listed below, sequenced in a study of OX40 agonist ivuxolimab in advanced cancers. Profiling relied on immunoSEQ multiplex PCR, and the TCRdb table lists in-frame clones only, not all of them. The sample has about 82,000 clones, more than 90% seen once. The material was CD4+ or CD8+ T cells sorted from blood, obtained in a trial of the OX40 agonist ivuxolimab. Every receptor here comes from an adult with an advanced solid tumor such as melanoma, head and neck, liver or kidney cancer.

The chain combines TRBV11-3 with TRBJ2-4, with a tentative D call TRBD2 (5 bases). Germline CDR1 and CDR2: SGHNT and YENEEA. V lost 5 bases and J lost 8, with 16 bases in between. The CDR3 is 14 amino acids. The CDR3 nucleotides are TGTGCCAGCAGCAGGGCGGGTCAAGAGGACATTCAGTACTTC. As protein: CASSRAGQEDIQYF.

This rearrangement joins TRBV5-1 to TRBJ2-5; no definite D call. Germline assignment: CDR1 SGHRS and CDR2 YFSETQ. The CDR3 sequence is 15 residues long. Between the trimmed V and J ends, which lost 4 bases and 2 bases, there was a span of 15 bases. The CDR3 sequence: CASSKNSRFQETQYF. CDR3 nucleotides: TGCGCCAGCAGCAAAAACTCTAGATTTCAAGAGACCCAGTACTTC.

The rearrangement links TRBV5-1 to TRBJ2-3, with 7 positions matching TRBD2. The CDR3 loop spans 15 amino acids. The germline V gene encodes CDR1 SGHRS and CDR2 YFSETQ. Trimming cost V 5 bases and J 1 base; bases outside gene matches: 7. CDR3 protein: CASSGVAGGTDTQYF. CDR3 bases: TGCGCCAGCAGTGGAGTGGCGGGGGGCACAGATACGCAGTATTTT. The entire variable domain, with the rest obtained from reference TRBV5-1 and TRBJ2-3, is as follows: KAGVTQTPRYLIKTRGQQVTLSCSPISGHRSVSWYQQTPGQGLQFLFEYFSETQRNKGNFPGRFSGRQFSNSRSEMNVSTLELGDSALYLCASSGVAGGTDTQYFGPGTRLTVL.

The DNA of the CDR3 is TGTGCCTGGAGCCGGGGGACTAGCGGGAGTCAGTTCTTC. Translation: CAWSRGTSGSQFF. The rearrangement joins TRBV30 to TRBJ2-1; 14 bases agree with TRBD2. Germline CDR1 reads GTSNPN; CDR2 reads SVGIG (reference sequence). CDR3 length equals 13 residues. The J segment lost 13 bases and the V segment lost 3 bases, leaving 5 bases of the junction unmatched.

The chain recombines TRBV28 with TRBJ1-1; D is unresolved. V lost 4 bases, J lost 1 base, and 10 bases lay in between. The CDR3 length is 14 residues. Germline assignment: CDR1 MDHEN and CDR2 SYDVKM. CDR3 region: CASSSMGQNTEAFF. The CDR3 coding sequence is TGTGCCAGCAGTTCCATGGGCCAGAACACTGAAGCTTTCTTT. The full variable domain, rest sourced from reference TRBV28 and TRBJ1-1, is DVKVTQSSRYLVKRTGEKVFLECVQDMDHENMFWYRQDPGLGLRLIYFSYDVKMKEKGDIPEGYSVSREKKERFSLILESASTNQTSMYLCASSSMGQNTEAFFGQGTRLTVV.

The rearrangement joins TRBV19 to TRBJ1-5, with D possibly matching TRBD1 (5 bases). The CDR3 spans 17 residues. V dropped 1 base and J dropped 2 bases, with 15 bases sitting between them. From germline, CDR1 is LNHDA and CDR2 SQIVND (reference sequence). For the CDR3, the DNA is TGTGCCAGTAGTATAGGGGCAAGGGGCCAGGGCAATCAGCCCCAGCATTTT. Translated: CASSIGARGQGNQPQHF.

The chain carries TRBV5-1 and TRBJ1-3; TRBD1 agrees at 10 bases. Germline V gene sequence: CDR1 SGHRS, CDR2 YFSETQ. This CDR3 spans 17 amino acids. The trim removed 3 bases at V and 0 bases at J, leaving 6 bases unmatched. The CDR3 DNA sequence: TGCGCCAGCAGCTCTGGGACAGGGGCACACTCTGGAAACACCATATATTTT. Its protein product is CASSSGTGAHSGNTIYF. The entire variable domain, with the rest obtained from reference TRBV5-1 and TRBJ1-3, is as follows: KAGVTQTPRYLIKTRGQQVTLSCSPISGHRSVSWYQQTPGQGLQFLFEYFSETQRNKGNFPGRFSGRQFSNSRSEMNVSTLELGDSALYLCASSSGTGAHSGNTIYFGEGSWLTVV.

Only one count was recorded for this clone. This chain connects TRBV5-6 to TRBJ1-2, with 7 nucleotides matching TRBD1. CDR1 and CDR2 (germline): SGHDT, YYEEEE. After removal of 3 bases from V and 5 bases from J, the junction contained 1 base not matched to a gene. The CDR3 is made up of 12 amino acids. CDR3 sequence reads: CASSSGGYGYTF. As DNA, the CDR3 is TGTGCCAGCAGCTCAGGGGGATATGGCTACACCTTC.

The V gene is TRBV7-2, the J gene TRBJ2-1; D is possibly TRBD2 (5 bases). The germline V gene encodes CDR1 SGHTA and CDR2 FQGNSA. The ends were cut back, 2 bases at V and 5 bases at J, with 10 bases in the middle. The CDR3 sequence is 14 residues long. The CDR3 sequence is CASSLPYGDNEQFF. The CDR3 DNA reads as TGTGCCAGCAGCTTACCCTACGGGGACAATGAGCAGTTCTTC.

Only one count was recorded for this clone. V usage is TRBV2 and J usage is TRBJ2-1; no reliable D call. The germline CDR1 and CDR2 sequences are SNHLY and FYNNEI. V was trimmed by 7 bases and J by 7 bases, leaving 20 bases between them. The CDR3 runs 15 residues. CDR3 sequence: CASTPTANPRNEQFF. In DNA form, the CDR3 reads TGTGCCAGCACCCCTACGGCTAATCCCCGTAATGAGCAGTTCTTC.

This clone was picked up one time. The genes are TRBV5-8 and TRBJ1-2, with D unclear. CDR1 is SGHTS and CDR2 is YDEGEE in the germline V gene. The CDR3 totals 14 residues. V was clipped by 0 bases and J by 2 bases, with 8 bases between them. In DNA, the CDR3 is TGTGCCAGCAGCTTGGGTGGGGTGAACTATGGCTACACCTTC. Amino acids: CASSLGGVNYGYTF.

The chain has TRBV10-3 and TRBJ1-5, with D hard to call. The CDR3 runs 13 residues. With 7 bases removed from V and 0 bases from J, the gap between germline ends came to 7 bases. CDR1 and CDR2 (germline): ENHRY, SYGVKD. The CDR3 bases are TGTGCCATCAAGGCAGATAGCAATCAGCCCCAGCATTTT. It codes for CAIKADSNQPQHF.

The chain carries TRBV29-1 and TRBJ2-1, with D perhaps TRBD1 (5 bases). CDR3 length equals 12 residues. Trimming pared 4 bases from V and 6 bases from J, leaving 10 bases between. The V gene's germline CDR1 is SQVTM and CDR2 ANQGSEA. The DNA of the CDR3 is TGCAGCGTTGTCAGGGCCGCCAATGAGCAGTTCTTC. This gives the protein CSVVRAANEQFF.

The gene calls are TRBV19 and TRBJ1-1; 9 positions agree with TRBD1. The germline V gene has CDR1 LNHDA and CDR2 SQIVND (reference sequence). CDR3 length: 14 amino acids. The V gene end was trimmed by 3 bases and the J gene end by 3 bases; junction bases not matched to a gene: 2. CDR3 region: CASSMGQGDTEAFF. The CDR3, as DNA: TGTGCCAGTAGTATGGGACAGGGCGACACTGAAGCTTTCTTT.

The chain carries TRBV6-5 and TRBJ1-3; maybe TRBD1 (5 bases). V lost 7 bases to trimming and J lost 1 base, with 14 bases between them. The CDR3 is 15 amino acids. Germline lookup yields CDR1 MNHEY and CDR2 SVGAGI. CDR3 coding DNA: TGTGCCAGCAAGAGGGACCTAACTTCTGGAAACACCATATATTTT. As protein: CASKRDLTSGNTIYF.

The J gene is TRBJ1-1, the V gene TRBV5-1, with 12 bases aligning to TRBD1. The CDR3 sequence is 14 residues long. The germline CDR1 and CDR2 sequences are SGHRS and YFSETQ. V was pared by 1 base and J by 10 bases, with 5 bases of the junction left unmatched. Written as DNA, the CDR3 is TGCGCCAGCAGCTTGCCCGGGACAGGGGGCGTAGCTTTCTTT. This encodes CASSLPGTGGVAFF.

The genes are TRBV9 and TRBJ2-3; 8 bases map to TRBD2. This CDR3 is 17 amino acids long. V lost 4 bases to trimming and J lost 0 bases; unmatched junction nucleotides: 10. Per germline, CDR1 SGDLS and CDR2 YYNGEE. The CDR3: CASSPSGTSASTDTQYF. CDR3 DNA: TGTGCCAGCAGCCCTTCGGGGACTAGTGCTAGCACAGATACGCAGTATTTT.

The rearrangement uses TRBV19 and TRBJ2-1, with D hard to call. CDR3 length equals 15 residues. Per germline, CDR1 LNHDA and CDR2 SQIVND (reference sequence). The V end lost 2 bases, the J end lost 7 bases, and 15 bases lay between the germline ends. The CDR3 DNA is TGTGCCAGTAGTATAAGTCGGACCTCGCGGAATGAGCAGTTCTTC. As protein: CASSISRTSRNEQFF.

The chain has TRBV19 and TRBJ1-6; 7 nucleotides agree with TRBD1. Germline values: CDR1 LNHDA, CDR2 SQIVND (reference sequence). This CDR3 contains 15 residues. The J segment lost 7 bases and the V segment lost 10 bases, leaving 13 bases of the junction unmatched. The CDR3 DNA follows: TGTGCCACCTCATCGGTGACAGGGAGCAATTCACCCCTCCACTTT. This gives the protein CATSSVTGSNSPLHF.

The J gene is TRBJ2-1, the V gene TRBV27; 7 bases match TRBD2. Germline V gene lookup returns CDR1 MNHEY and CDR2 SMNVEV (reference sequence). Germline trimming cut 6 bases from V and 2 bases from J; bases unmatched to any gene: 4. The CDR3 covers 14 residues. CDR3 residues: CASRTGGPYNEQFF. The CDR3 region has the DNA TGTGCCAGCAGGACGGGAGGTCCCTACAATGAGCAGTTCTTC.

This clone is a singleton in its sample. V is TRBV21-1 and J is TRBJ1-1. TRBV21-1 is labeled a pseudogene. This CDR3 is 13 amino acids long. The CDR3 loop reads CASSIEEGAEAFF. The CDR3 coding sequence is TGTGCCAGCAGCATTGAGGAGGGGGCTGAAGCTTTCTTT.

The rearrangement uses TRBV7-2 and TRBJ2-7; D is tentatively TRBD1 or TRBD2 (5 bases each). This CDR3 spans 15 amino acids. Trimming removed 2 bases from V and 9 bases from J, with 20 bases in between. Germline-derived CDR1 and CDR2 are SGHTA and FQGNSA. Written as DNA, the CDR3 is TGTGCCAGCAGCTTAATACTTGGGACGCAAGCGGTGCAGTACTTC. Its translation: CASSLILGTQAVQYF.

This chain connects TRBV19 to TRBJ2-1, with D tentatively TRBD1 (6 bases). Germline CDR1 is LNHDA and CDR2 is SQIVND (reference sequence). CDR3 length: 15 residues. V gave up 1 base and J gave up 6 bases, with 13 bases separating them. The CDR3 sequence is CASSIGPTGFNEQFF. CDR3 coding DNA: TGTGCCAGTAGTATAGGACCCACAGGGTTCAATGAGCAGTTCTTC. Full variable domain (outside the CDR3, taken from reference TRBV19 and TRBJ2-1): DGGITQSPKYLFRKEGQNVTLSCEQNLNHDAMYWYRQDPGQGLRLIYYSQIVNDFQKGDIAEGYSVSREKKESFPLTVTSAQKNPTAFYLCASSIGPTGFNEQFFGPGTRLTVL.

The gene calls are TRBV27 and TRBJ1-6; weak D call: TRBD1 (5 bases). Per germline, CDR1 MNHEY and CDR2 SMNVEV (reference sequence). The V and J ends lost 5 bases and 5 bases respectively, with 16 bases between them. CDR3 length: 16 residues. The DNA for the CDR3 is TGTGCCAGCAGTATGAGGGGAGGGGCCGATAATTCACCCCTCCACTTT. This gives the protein CASSMRGGADNSPLHF.

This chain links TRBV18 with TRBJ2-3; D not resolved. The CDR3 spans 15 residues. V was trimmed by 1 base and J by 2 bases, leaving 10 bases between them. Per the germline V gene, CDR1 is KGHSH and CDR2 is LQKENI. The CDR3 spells CASSPLSPVTDTQYF. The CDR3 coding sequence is TGTGCCAGCTCACCACTTAGCCCCGTCACAGATACGCAGTATTTT.

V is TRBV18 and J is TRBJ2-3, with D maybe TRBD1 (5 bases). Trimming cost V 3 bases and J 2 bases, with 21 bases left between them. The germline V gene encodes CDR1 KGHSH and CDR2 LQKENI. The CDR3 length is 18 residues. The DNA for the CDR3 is TGTGCCAGCTCACCTAATCGGGCAGGGTCCTTGATCACAGATACGCAGTATTTT. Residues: CASSPNRAGSLITDTQYF.

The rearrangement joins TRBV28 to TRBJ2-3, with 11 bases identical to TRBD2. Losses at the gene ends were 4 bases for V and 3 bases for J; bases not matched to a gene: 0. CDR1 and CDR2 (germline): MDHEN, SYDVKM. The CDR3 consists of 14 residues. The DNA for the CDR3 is TGTGCCAGCAGTTCTAGCGGGAGGACAGATACGCAGTATTTT. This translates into CASSSSGRTDTQYF.

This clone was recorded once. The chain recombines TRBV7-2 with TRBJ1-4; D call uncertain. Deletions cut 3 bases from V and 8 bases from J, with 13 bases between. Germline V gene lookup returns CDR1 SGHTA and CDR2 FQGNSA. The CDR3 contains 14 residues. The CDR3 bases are TGTGCCAGCAGCTTCGTGGGTAGGGCGGAAAAACTGTTTTTT. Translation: CASSFVGRAEKLFF.

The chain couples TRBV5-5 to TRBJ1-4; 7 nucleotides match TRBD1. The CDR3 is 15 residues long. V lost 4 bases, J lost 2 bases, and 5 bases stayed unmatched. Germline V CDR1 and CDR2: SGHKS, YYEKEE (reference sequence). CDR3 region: CASSRGDSTNEKLFF. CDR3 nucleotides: TGTGCCAGCAGCCGGGGGGACAGTACTAATGAAAAACTGTTTTTT.

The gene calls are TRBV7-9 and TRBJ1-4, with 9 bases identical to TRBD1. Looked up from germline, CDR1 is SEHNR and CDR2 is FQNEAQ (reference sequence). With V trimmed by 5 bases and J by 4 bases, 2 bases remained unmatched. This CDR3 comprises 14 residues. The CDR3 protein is CASSRQGVNEKLFF. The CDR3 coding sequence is TGTGCCAGCAGCCGACAGGGGGTTAATGAAAAACTGTTTTTT.